A few counts support the clone carrying this T cell receptor beta chain. CDR3 size: 16 residues. Germline V CDR1 and CDR2: SGHTA, FQGNSA. V dropped 5 bases and J dropped 5; count of bases not matched to a gene: 13. The second PCR ran roughly 6 to 11 cycles with a sample-barcoded 5' primer and J-beta primers. TCRdb reprocessed the 5' RACE reads with MiXCR, giving one entry per CDR3 protein. Among hundreds of thousands of distinct CDR3 sequences listed, approximately 50% were seen once. The data belong to a study of blood T cells in healthy people across ages. Specimen: blood. The genes are TRBV7-2 and TRBJ2-5; 8 bases fit TRBD1. This TCR derives from a woman aged 60-75 years in good health. The CDR3 is CASSRGQGNIGETQYF. In nucleotides, the CDR3 is TGTGCCAGCAGCCGCGGACAGGGAAATATCGGGGAGACCCAGTACTTC.